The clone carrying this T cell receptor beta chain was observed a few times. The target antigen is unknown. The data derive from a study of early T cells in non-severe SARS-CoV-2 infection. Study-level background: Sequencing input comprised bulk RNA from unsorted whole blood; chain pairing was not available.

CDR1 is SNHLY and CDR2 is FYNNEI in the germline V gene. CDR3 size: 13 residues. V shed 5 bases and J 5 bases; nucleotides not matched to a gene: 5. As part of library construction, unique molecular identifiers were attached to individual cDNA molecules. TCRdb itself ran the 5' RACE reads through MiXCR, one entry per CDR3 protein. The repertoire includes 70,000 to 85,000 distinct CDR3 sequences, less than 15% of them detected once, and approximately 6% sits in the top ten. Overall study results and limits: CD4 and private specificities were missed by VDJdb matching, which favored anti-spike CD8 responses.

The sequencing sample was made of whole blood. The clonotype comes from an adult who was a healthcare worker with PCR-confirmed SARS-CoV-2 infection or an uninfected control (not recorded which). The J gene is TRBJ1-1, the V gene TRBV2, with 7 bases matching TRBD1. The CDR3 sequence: CASSFRDRTEAFF. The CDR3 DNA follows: TGTGCCAGCAGTTTCCGGGACAGAACTGAAGCTTTCTTT.